This T cell receptor (beta chain) was recorded in a study of T cell responses to AZD1222 COVID-19 vaccine. Study outcomes and limitations: Variant regions that are unmutated are reportedly the target of nearly half of spike-specific TCRs. Donors were mostly white British, more females; clonal diversity possibly underestimated.

A remark on this clone: Its antigen is not identified.

This table comes from immunoSEQ multiplex PCR, and its TCRdb copy is limited to in-frame clones, with some not included. The sample yields approximately 170,000 clones, around nine tenths seen once. Germline V gene lookup returns CDR1 SNHLY and CDR2 FYNNEI. This CDR3 contains 12 residues. Between the trimmed V and J ends, which lost 7 bases and 4 bases, there was a span of 9 bases. The sample in question was peripheral blood, obtained 28 days after the second AZD1222 dose. This clonotype was sampled from an adult who received the AZD1222 COVID-19 vaccine. The chain uses TRBV2 and TRBJ2-3; a possible D gene is TRBD2 (5 bases). The CDR3 reads CASTRVSDTQYF. The CDR3 DNA is TGTGCCAGCACGAGGGTTTCAGATACGCAGTATTTT.